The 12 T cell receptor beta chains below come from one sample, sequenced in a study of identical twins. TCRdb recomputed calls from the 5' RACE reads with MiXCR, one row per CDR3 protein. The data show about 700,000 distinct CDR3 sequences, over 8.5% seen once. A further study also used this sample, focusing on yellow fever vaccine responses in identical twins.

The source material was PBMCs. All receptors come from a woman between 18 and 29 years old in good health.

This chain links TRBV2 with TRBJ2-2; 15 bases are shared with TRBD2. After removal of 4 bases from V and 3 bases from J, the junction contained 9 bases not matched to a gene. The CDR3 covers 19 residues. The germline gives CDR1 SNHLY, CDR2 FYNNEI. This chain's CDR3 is CASSARAGTSGGHTGELFF. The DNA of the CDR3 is TGTGCCAGCAGTGCAAGAGCCGGGACTAGCGGGGGGCACACCGGGGAGCTGTTTTTT. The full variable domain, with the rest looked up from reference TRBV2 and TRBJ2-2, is EPEVTQTPSHQVTQMGQEVILRCVPISNHLYFYWYRQILGQKVEFLVSFYNNEISEKSEIFDDQFSVERPDGSNFTLKIRSTKLEDSAMYFCASSARAGTSGGHTGELFFGEGSRLTVL.

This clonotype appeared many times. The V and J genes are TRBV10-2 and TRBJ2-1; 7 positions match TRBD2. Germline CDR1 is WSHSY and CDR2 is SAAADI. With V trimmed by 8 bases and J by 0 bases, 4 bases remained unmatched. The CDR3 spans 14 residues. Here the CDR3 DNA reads TGCGCCAGCGGCGGCGGGGGCTCCTACAATGAGCAGTTCTTC. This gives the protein CASGGGGSYNEQFF.

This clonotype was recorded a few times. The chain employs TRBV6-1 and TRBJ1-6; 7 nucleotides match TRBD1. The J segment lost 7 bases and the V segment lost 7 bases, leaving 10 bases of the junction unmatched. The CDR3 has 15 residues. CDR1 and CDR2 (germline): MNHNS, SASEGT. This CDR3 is CASNTDRVLNSPLHF. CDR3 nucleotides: TGTGCCAGCAATACCGACAGGGTTTTGAATTCACCCCTCCACTTT.

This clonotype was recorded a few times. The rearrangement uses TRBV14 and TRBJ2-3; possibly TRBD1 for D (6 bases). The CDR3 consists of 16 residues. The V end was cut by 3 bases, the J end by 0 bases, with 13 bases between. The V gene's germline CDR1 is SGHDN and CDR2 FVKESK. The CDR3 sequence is CASSHSPDRSTDTQYF. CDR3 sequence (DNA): TGTGCCAGCAGCCATTCCCCGGACAGAAGCACAGATACGCAGTATTTT.

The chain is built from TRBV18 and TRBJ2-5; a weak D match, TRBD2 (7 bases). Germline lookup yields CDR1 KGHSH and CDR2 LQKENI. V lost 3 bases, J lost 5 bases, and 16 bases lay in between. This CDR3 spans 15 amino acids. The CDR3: CASSPPGGSLETQYF. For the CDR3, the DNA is TGTGCCAGCTCACCCCCGGGGGGCTCGTTGGAGACCCAGTACTTC.

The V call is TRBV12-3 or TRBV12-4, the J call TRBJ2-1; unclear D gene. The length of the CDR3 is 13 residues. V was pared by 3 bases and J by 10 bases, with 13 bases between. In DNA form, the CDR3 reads TGTGCCAGCAGTTTCCCCCCGGCGATAGAGCAGTTCTTC. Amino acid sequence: CASSFPPAIEQFF.

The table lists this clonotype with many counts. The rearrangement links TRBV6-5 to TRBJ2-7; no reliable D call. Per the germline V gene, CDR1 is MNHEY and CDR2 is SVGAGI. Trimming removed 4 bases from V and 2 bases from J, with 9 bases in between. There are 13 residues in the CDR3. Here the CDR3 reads CASSFEGAYEQYF. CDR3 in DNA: TGTGCCAGCAGTTTCGAAGGAGCCTACGAGCAGTACTTC.

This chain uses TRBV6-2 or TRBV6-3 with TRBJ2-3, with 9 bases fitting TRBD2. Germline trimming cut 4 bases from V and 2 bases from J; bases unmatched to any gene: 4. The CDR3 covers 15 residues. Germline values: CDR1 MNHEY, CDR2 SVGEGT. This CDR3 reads CASSFLAGPTDTQYF. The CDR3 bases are TGTGCCAGCAGTTTCCTAGCGGGACCCACAGATACGCAGTATTTT.

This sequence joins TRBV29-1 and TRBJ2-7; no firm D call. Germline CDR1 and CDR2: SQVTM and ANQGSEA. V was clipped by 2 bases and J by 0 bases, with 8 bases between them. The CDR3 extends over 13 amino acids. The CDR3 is CSVELDNSYEQYF. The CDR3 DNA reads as TGCAGCGTTGAACTTGACAACTCCTACGAGCAGTACTTC.

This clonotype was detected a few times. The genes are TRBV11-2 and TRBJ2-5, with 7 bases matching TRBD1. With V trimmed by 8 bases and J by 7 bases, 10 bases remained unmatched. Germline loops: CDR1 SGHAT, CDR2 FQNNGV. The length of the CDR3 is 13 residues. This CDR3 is CASGLKGAATQYF. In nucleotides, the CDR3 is TGTGCCAGCGGATTGAAGGGGGCTGCGACCCAGTACTTC.

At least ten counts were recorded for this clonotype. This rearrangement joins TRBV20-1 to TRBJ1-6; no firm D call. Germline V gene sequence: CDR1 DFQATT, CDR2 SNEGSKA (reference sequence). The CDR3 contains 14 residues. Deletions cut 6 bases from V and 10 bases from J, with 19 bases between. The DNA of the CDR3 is TGCAGTGCCAACCCTTCAGGTGTCGACTCACCCCTCCACTTT. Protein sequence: CSANPSGVDSPLHF.

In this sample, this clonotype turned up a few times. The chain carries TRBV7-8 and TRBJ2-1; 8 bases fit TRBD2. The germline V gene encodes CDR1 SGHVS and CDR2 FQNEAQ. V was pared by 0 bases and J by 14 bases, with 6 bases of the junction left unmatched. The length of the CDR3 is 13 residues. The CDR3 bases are TGTGCCAGCAGCTTAGCGCCGGGGGGGCAGAAGTTCTTC. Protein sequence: CASSLAPGGQKFF. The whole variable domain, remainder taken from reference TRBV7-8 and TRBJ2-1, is GAGVSQSPRYKVAKRGQDVALRCDPISGHVSLFWYQQALGQGPEFLTYFQNEAQLDKSGLPSDRFFAERPEGSVSTLKIQRTQQEDSAVYLCASSLAPGGQKFFGPGTRLTVL.